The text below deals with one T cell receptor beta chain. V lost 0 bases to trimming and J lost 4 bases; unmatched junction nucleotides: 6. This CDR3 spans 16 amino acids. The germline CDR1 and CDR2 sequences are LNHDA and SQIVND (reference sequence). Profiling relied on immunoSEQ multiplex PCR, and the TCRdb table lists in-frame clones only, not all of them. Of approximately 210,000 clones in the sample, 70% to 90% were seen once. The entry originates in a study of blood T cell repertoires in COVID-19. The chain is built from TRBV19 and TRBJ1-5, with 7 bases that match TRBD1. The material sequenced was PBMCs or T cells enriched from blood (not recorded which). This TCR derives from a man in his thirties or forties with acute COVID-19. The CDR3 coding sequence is TGTGCCAGTAGTATAGAGTCAAGGGGGCGTAATCAGCCCCAGCATTTT. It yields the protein CASSIESRGRNQPQHF.